The 16 T cell receptor beta chains given below trace back to one sample, sequenced in a study of blood T cell repertoires in COVID-19. Clones were read by immunoSEQ multiplex PCR, and TCRdb kept only the in-frame ones, dropping some. This table holds about 56,000 clones, 70% to 90% found once. Sequenced sample: peripheral blood. These receptors were collected from a man aged 50-60 years with active COVID-19.

This chain joins TRBV6-5 and TRBJ1-5, with no clear D. This CDR3 has 13 amino acids. V lost 5 bases and J lost 4, with 9 bases in between. CDR1 is MNHEY, CDR2 SVGAGI, per germline. The CDR3 DNA reads TGTGCCAGCAGTATGACAAAAAATCAGCCCCAGCATTTT. This gives the protein CASSMTKNQPQHF.

The chain combines TRBV5-5 with TRBJ1-1; no clear D. The CDR3 length is 16 residues. Germline-derived CDR1 and CDR2 are SGHKS and YYEKEE (reference sequence). The V gene lost 1 base and the J gene lost 0 bases, with 13 bases spanning the gap. This chain's CDR3 is CASSLSGGVMNTEAFF. The CDR3, as DNA: TGTGCCAGCAGCTTGTCCGGAGGCGTCATGAACACTGAAGCTTTCTTT.

The chain carries TRBV5-4 and TRBJ2-4; D remains unclear. Trimming cost V 0 bases and J 2 bases, with 6 bases left between them. Germline V gene data show CDR1 as SGHNT and CDR2 as YYREEE (reference sequence). CDR3 length equals 14 residues. Written as DNA, the CDR3 is TGTGCCAGCAGCTTGGCCTCGTCCAAAAACATTCAGTACTTC. Protein sequence: CASSLASSKNIQYF.

The chain links TRBV18 to TRBJ1-5, with D maybe TRBD1 (5 bases). CDR3 size: 15 residues. Trimming left V 4 bases short and J 0 bases short, with 10 bases between. Germline CDR1 KGHSH, CDR2 LQKENI. CDR3 region: CASSQQTDSNQPQHF. CDR3 DNA: TGTGCCAGCTCACAACAGACAGATAGCAATCAGCCCCAGCATTTT.

DNA of the CDR3: TGCGCCAGCAGCTTGGTCCTAGCGGGGGGGCGAGATACGCAGTATTTT. It yields the protein CASSLVLAGGRDTQYF. The chain links TRBV5-1 to TRBJ2-3; 12 nucleotides line up with TRBD2. With 0 bases clipped from V and 5 bases from J, the junction kept 4 bases outside the gene matches. This CDR3 region has 16 residues. Looked up from germline, CDR1 is SGHRS and CDR2 is YFSETQ.

The rearrangement links TRBV18 to TRBJ1-2; TRBD1 aligns across 9 bases. The CDR3 has 15 residues. Germline V CDR1 and CDR2: KGHSH, LQKENI. After removal of 5 bases from V and 9 bases from J, the junction contained 13 bases not matched to a gene. CDR3 residues: CASSANRDRVWSYTF. The CDR3 bases are TGTGCCAGCTCAGCAAACCGGGACAGGGTCTGGAGCTACACCTTC.

V is TRBV9 and J is TRBJ2-3; possible D gene TRBD2, 6 bases. V was shortened by 3 bases and J by 5 bases, with 16 bases between the two germline ends. The CDR3 runs to 15 residues. The germline CDR1 and CDR2 sequences are SGDLS and YYNGEE. The CDR3 coding sequence is TGTGCCAGCAGCGAGGGTGGCGGGGTTGGAGATACGCAGTATTTT. Amino acids: CASSEGGGVGDTQYF.

This clone is a singleton in its sample. The gene calls are TRBV10-2 and TRBJ2-5, with 10 bases aligning to TRBD2. CDR1 is WSHSY, CDR2 SAAADI, per germline. The CDR3 runs 17 residues. V lost 2 bases, J lost 5 bases, and 11 bases stayed unmatched. The CDR3 bases are TGCGCCAGCAGTGAGCCCTGGGGAGCGGGGGGGAAGGAGACCCAGTACTTC. It specifies CASSEPWGAGGKETQYF.

The genes are TRBV25-1 and TRBJ1-3; D gene unclear. This CDR3 is 13 amino acids long. Germline V gene data show CDR1 as MGHDK and CDR2 as SYGVNS. With 8 bases removed from V and 0 bases from J, the gap between germline ends came to 8 bases. CDR3 bases: TGTGCCAGCCGTACATTCTCTGGAAACACCATATATTTT. As protein: CASRTFSGNTIYF.

The CDR3 here is CASSVGQGVVGANVLTF. Here the CDR3 DNA reads TGTGCCAGCAGCGTAGGACAGGGGGTAGTTGGGGCCAACGTCCTGACTTTC. This chain links TRBV9 with TRBJ2-6; 9 nucleotides agree with TRBD1. The V and J ends lost 0 bases and 3 bases, in that order; junction bases with no gene match: 4. Germline loops: CDR1 SGDLS, CDR2 YYNGEE. The CDR3 loop spans 17 amino acids.

V gene TRBV12-3 or TRBV12-4 combines with J gene TRBJ2-3; D not resolved. This CDR3 has 12 residues. Between the trimmed V and J ends, which lost 3 bases and 6 bases, there was a span of 7 bases. CDR3 in DNA: TGTGCCAGCAGTTTTTACGGGGATACGCAGTATTTT. As protein: CASSFYGDTQYF.

V usage is TRBV9 and J usage is TRBJ1-1; a possible D gene is TRBD1 (5 bases). Looked up from germline, CDR1 is SGDLS and CDR2 is YYNGEE. The CDR3 is 15 amino acids. V gave up 4 bases and J gave up 0 bases, with 13 bases separating them. The CDR3 loop is CASSLPGTMNTEAFF. In nucleotides, the CDR3 is TGTGCCAGCAGCCTGCCCGGGACTATGAACACTGAAGCTTTCTTT.

The sample holds one count of this clone. The CDR3 here is CASSQGGTGYF. In DNA form, the CDR3 reads TGTGCCAGCAGCCAAGGAGGAACGGGTTATTTT. The chain links TRBV4-2 to TRBJ2-3; unclear D gene. Germline V gene lookup returns CDR1 LGHNA and CDR2 YNFKEQ. V lost 1 base, J lost 15 bases, and 11 bases lay in between. The CDR3 runs to 11 residues.

V usage is TRBV19 and J usage is TRBJ1-5; D is possibly TRBD1 (5 bases). Germline CDR1 is LNHDA and CDR2 is SQIVND (reference sequence). The CDR3 covers 16 residues. V was cut by 1 base and J by 2 bases, with 12 bases left in between. For the CDR3, the DNA is TGTGCCAGTAGTATAGTACTTAGGGGTCGCAATCAGCCCCAGCATTTT. The encoded protein is CASSIVLRGRNQPQHF.

The V and J genes are TRBV9 and TRBJ2-7; D might be TRBD2 (6 bases). V lost 9 bases to trimming and J lost 0 bases, with 13 bases between them. The CDR3 has 13 residues. Germline values: CDR1 SGDLS, CDR2 YYNGEE. CDR3 in amino acids: CATVRGSSYEQYF. DNA for the CDR3: TGTGCCACCGTCCGGGGGAGCTCCTACGAGCAGTACTTC.

This sequence joins TRBV7-2 and TRBJ1-5; TRBD1 matches at 9 bases. Germline assignment: CDR1 SGHTA and CDR2 FQGNSA. This CDR3 region has 13 residues. Trimming removed 5 bases from V and 9 bases from J; junction bases left unmatched: 5. The CDR3, as DNA: TGTGCCAGCAGCGGGGACAGGGAACTGCCCCAGCATTTT. It translates to CASSGDRELPQHF. Drawing the rest from reference TRBV7-2 and TRBJ1-5, the complete variable domain is GAGVSQSPSNKVTEKGKDVELRCDPISGHTALYWYRQSLGQGLEFLIYFQGNSAPDKSGLPSDRFSAERTGGSVSTLTIQRTQQEDSAVYLCASSGDRELPQHFGDGTRLSIL.